Listed below are T cell receptor beta chains from one sample, sequenced in a study of brain metastases from non-small cell lung cancer. Libraries were prepared by immunoSEQ multiplex PCR; TCRdb keeps only in-frame clonotypes and omits some of them. The sample includes about 6,000 clones, 82% of them seen just once. Sequencing used primary lung tumor tissue. The receptors come from a donor at least 40 years old with non-small cell lung cancer. Each CDR3 is given with its conserved first and last residue. The D gene is left open where the match is weak. Size is stated for part of the rows, as once, few or many counts, or as a class when the clone is expanded.

clone size: .; J gene: TRBJ2-1; D gene: TRBD1; V gene: TRBV25-1; CDR3 DNA: TGTGCCAGCAGTCTCAGGGGGCCTGTATACAATGAGCAGTTCTTC; CDR3 protein: CASSLRGPVYNEQFF
clone size: .; J gene: TRBJ2-1; D gene: .; V gene: TRBV7-7; CDR3 DNA: TGTGCCAGCAGCTTAGCGGCCGCGAGCTCCTACAATGAGCAGTTCTTC; CDR3 protein: CASSLAAASSYNEQFF
clone size: .; J gene: TRBJ1-6; D gene: .; V gene: TRBV27; CDR3 DNA: TGTGCCAGCAGTTTACTGGAATATAATTCACCCCTCCACTTT; CDR3 protein: CASSLLEYNSPLHF
clone size: .; J gene: TRBJ1-1; D gene: .; V gene: TRBV7-2; CDR3 DNA: TGTGCCAGCAGCCGGGACACCCAATACACTGAAGCTTTCTTT; CDR3 protein: CASSRDTQYTEAFF
clone size: few; J gene: TRBJ1-6; D gene: .; V gene: TRBV28; CDR3 DNA: TGTGCCAGCAGTGTATCGGGGCCCGGTATGATTTCACCCCTCCACTTT; CDR3 protein: CASSVSGPGMISPLHF
clone size: once; J gene: TRBJ1-5; D gene: .; V gene: TRBV30; CDR3 DNA: TGTGCCTGGTCCACCGGGGCCGGTCCCCAGCATTTT; CDR3 protein: CAWSTGAGPQHF
clone size: .; J gene: TRBJ2-5; D gene: .; V gene: TRBV28; CDR3 DNA: TGTGCCAGCAGTTTTGGCAAGGGGACCCAGTACTTC; CDR3 protein: CASSFGKGTQYF
clone size: .; J gene: TRBJ1-2; D gene: TRBD1; V gene: TRBV6-5; CDR3 DNA: TGTGCCAGCAGTTACGGCGGACAGGGGGAGTATGGCTACACCTTC; CDR3 protein: CASSYGGQGEYGYTF
clone size: .; J gene: TRBJ1-1; D gene: .; V gene: TRBV5-1; CDR3 DNA: TGCGCCAGCAGCCCCCGAATGAACACTGAAGCTTTCTTT; CDR3 protein: CASSPRMNTEAFF
clone size: .; J gene: TRBJ1-2; D gene: .; V gene: TRBV2; CDR3 DNA: TGTGCCAGCAGTGAAGCAGGGCCCATCACCTTC; CDR3 protein: CASSEAGPITF
clone size: .; J gene: TRBJ1-2; D gene: TRBD1; V gene: TRBV9; CDR3 DNA: TGTGCCAGCAGCGCTGGAGGACAGGCTAACTATGGCTACACCTTC; CDR3 protein: CASSAGGQANYGYTF
clone size: .; J gene: TRBJ2-5; D gene: .; V gene: TRBV9; CDR3 DNA: TGTGCCAGCAGCGTAGGGCAAGAGACCCAGTACTTC; CDR3 protein: CASSVGQETQYF
clone size: .; J gene: TRBJ2-7; D gene: TRBD1; V gene: TRBV6-5; CDR3 DNA: TGTGCCAGCAGTTACGGGACAGGGTCTGACGAGCAGTACTTC; CDR3 protein: CASSYGTGSDEQYF
clone size: .; J gene: TRBJ1-1; D gene: .; V gene: TRBV27; CDR3 DNA: TGTGCCAGCAGTTATGGGGGGAACACTGAAGCTTTCTTT; CDR3 protein: CASSYGGNTEAFF
clone size: .; J gene: TRBJ1-5; D gene: .; V gene: TRBV19; CDR3 DNA: TGTGCCAGTAGTATAGGCGGGTGGCCCAATCAGCCCCAGCATTTT; CDR3 protein: CASSIGGWPNQPQHF
clone size: few; J gene: TRBJ1-2; D gene: .; V gene: TRBV3-1/TRBV3-2; CDR3 DNA: TGTGCCAGCAGCCAAGGTCAGTCTACCTATGGCTACACCTTC; CDR3 protein: CASSQGQSTYGYTF
clone size: .; J gene: TRBJ2-2; D gene: TRBD1; V gene: TRBV5-1; CDR3 DNA: TGCGCCAGCAGCCCAGGACAGGGGAACACCGGGGAGCTGTTTTTT; CDR3 protein: CASSPGQGNTGELFF